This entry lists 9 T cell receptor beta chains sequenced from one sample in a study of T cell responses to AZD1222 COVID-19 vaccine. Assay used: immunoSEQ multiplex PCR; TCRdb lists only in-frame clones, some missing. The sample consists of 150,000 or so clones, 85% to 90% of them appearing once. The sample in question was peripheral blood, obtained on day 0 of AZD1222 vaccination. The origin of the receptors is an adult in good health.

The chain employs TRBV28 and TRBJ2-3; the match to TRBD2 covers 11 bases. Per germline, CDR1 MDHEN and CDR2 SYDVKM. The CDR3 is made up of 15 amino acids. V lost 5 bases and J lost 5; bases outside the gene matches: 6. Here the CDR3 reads CASSPSGRLEDTQYF. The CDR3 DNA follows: TGTGCCAGCAGTCCTAGCGGGAGGTTAGAAGATACGCAGTATTTT.

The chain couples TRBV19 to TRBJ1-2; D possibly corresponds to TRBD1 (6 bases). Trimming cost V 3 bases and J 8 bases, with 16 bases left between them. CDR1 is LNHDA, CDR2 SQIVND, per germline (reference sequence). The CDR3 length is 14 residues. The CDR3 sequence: CASSMRQDHRGYTF. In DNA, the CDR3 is TGTGCCAGTAGTATGAGACAGGACCACCGAGGCTACACCTTC. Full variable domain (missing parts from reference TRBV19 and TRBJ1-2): DGGITQSPKYLFRKEGQNVTLSCEQNLNHDAMYWYRQDPGQGLRLIYYSQIVNDFQKGDIAEGYSVSREKKESFPLTVTSAQKNPTAFYLCASSMRQDHRGYTFGSGTRLTVV.

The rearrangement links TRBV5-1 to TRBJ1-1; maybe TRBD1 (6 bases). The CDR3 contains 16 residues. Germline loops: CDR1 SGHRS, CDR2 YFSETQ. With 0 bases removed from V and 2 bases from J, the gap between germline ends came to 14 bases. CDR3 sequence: CASSLGQVPHNTEAFF. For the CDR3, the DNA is TGCGCCAGCAGCTTGGGACAGGTTCCCCACAACACTGAAGCTTTCTTT. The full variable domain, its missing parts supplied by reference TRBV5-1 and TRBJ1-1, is KAGVTQTPRYLIKTRGQQVTLSCSPISGHRSVSWYQQTPGQGLQFLFEYFSETQRNKGNFPGRFSGRQFSNSRSEMNVSTLELGDSALYLCASSLGQVPHNTEAFFGQGTRLTVV.

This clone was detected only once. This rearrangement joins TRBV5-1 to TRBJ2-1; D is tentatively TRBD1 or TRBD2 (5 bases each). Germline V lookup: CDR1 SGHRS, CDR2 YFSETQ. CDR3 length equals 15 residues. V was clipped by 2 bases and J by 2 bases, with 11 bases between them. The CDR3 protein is CASSLLGTTYNEQFF. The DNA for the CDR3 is TGCGCCAGCAGCTTACTCGGGACCACCTACAATGAGCAGTTCTTC.

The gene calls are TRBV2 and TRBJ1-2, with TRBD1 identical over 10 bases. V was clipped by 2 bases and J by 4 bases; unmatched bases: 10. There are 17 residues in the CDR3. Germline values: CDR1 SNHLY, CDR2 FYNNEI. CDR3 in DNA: TGTGCCAGCAGTGAACCTATAGGGGACAGGGGTGTCTATGGCTACACCTTC. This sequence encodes CASSEPIGDRGVYGYTF.

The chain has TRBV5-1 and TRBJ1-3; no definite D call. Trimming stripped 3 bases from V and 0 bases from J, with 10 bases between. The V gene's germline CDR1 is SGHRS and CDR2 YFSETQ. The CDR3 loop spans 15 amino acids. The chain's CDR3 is CASSSGGHSGNTIYF. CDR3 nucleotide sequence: TGCGCCAGCAGCTCTGGTGGGCACTCTGGAAACACCATATATTTT.

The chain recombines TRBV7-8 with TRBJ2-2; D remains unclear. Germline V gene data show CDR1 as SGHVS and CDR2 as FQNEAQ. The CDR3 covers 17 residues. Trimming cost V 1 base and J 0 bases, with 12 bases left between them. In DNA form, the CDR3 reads TGTGCCAGCAGCTTAGGGGTTCTGGGCCCGAACACCGGGGAGCTGTTTTTT. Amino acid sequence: CASSLGVLGPNTGELFF.

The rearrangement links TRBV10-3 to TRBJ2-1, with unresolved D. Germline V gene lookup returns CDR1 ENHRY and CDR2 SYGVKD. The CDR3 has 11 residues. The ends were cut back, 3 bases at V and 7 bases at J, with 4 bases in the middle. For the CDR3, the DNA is TGTGCCATCAGTGACAGAAATGAGCAGTTCTTC. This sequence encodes CAISDRNEQFF.

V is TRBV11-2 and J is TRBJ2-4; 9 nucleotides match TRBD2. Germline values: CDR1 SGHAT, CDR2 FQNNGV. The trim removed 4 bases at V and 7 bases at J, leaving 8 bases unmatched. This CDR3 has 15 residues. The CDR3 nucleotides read TGTGCCAGCAGCTCCATAGCGGGGGTTCAGAACATTCAGTACTTC. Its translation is CASSSIAGVQNIQYF. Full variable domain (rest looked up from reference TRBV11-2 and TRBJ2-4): EAGVAQSPRYKIIEKRQSVAFWCNPISGHATLYWYQQILGQGPKLLIQFQNNGVVDDSQLPKDRFSAERLKGVDSTLKIQPAKLEDSAVYLCASSSIAGVQNIQYFGAGTRLSVL.